Below, one T cell receptor beta chain is given with its context. Its antigen is still unknown. Each cell subset's genomic DNA was divided evenly among several immunoSEQ plates. Per the original methods: ImmunoSEQ junction-only sequences lacked quality scores, so their filtering differed. Sequenced by immunoSEQ multiplex PCR; TCRdb stores in-frame clones only, minus some. That table is the source of V, J and clone size, and D and trimming were worked out from the DNA. The data hold about 490,000 clones, with roughly 85% observed a single time. The sample originates from a study of shared clonotypes between healthy human individuals. Broader study findings: In having few donors, the study represented limited genetic and exposure-history diversity.

Tens of millions of PBMCs supplied genomic DNA for unsorted samples. V dropped 6 bases and J dropped 4 bases, with 5 bases sitting between them. Germline V gives CDR1 SGHDN, CDR2 FVKESK. CDR3 size: 11 residues. This TCR derives from a woman in her forties in good health. Some clones in this sample may be carry-over from other donors' samples. The genes are TRBV14 and TRBJ2-3; D is possibly TRBD1 or TRBD2 (5 bases each). The sample comprised PBMCs. For the CDR3, the DNA is TGTGCCAGCAGGGGGGCAGATACGCAGTATTTT. Its translation: CASRGADTQYF.